This T cell receptor beta chain was obtained from a study of blood T cell repertoires in COVID-19. Study information: Samples came from the United States, Italy and Spain, spanning acute and convalescent COVID-19. Sample material is recorded as cDNA or gDNA derived from T cells, B-cell-depleted T cells, or PBMCs.

Per the original methods: Reference gene primer amplification yielded estimated nucleated cell counts. Generated by immunoSEQ multiplex PCR, the TCRdb table keeps only in-frame clones and is missing some. That table supplies the V and J calls and clone size; D and trimming were determined from the DNA. The sample lists about 190,000 clones; about 88% were seen once. This clone was seen more than once but under ten times. The receptor was isolated from a woman aged 40 to 55 who had recovered from COVID-19. Material for sequencing was peripheral blood.

CDR3 residues: CASRPTSGSTDTQYF. The CDR3 bases are TGCGCCAGCCGACCCACTAGCGGCAGCACAGATACGCAGTATTTT. This chain connects TRBV5-1 to TRBJ2-3; 8 nucleotides align to TRBD2. Germline CDR1 and CDR2: SGHRS and YFSETQ. The CDR3 sequence is 15 residues long. The V and J ends lost 7 bases and 0 bases, in that order; junction bases with no gene match: 7.